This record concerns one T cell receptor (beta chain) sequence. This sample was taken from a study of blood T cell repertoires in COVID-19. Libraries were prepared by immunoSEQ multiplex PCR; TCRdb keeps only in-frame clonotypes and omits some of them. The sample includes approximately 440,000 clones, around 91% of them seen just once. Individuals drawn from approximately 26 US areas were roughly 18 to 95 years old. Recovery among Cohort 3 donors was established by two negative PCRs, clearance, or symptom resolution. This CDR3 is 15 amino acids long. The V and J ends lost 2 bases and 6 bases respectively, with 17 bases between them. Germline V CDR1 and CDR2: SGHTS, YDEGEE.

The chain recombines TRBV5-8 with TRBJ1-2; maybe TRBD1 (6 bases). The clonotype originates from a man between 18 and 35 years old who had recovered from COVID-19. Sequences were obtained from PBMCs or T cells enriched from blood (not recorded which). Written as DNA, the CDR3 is TGTGCCAGCAGCTTCGGGACACTTGATCTTGATGGCTACACCTTC. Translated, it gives CASSFGTLDLDGYTF.